This entry lists 26 T cell receptor beta chains sequenced from one sample in a study of blood T cell repertoires in COVID-19. This table comes from immunoSEQ multiplex PCR, and its TCRdb copy is limited to in-frame clones, with some not included. Altogether 440,000 or so clones are present, 70% to 90% being singletons, with the ten largest covering around 1.5%. Specimen: peripheral blood. The receptors derive from a middle-aged woman with COVID-19, enrolled during active disease.

In regard to this clone: Mismatch with germline at one junction end may stem from a read error. This chain links TRBV28 with TRBJ2-7; TRBD1 matches at 8 bases. The CDR3 is 13 residues long. CDR1 is MDHEN, CDR2 SYDVKM, per germline. CDR3 DNA: TGCGCTACTTGGGGGACAGGCAAAGGCGAGCAGTACTTC. Translated: CATWGTGKGEQYF.

The V gene is TRBV15, the J gene TRBJ2-1; D uncertain. Germline CDR1 is LNHNV and CDR2 is YYDKDF (reference sequence). The CDR3 runs 17 residues. V lost 3 bases, J lost 0 bases, and 15 bases lay in between. The CDR3 sequence is CATSSDKLESSYNEQFF. CDR3 in DNA: TGTGCCACCAGCAGCGATAAGCTCGAGAGCTCCTACAATGAGCAGTTCTTC.

J is TRBJ2-3 and V is TRBV6-1; 7 positions match TRBD2. The germline V gene encodes CDR1 MNHNS and CDR2 SASEGT. The CDR3 has 15 residues. Germline trimming cut 3 bases from V and 1 base from J; bases unmatched to any gene: 4. CDR3 coding DNA: TGTGCCAGCAGTGACGAGCGGGGAGGCACAGATACGCAGTATTTT. This encodes CASSDERGGTDTQYF.

The chain joins TRBV4-3 to TRBJ2-3, with TRBD1 matching over 9 bases. V shed 2 bases, J shed 4 bases, and the junction held 4 bases outside the gene matches. The CDR3 has 15 residues. In germline, CDR1 is LGHNA, CDR2 YSLEER. CDR3 loop: CASSQSTGGPDTQYF. For the CDR3, the DNA is TGCGCCAGCAGCCAATCGACAGGGGGACCAGATACGCAGTATTTT.

V gene TRBV4-3 combines with J gene TRBJ1-5; weak D call: TRBD1 (5 bases). The germline gives CDR1 LGHNA, CDR2 YSLEER. This CDR3 contains 14 residues. Between the trimmed V and J ends, which lost 1 base and 7 bases, there was a span of 11 bases. CDR3 DNA: TGCGCCAGCAGCCAAGGCGTACAGGCACAGCCCCAGCATTTT. Protein product: CASSQGVQAQPQHF.

V and J are TRBV12-3 or TRBV12-4 and TRBJ2-7, with a tentative D call TRBD1 (7 bases). This CDR3 region has 13 residues. V was clipped by 6 bases and J by 7 bases, with 16 bases between them. CDR3 sequence: CASRTQGTWEQYF. DNA for the CDR3: TGTGCCAGCAGGACACAGGGGACTTGGGAGCAGTACTTC.

This chain connects TRBV6-5 to TRBJ1-5; 7 bases map to TRBD1. Germline-derived CDR1 and CDR2 are MNHEY and SVGAGI. Trimming took 5 bases from V and 6 from J; bases not matched to a gene: 4. The CDR3 contains 13 residues. CDR3 region: CASSTGDTQPQHF. The CDR3 nucleotides read TGTGCCAGCAGTACAGGGGACACTCAGCCCCAGCATTTT.

V and J are TRBV11-2 and TRBJ2-1; D not resolved. CDR1 is SGHAT, CDR2 FQNNGV, per germline. This CDR3 is 12 amino acids long. V gave up 3 bases and J gave up 6 bases, with 6 bases separating them. CDR3 DNA: TGTGCCAGCAGCTTCCACGGCAATGAGCAGTTCTTC. Translation gives CASSFHGNEQFF.

This chain uses TRBV2 with TRBJ1-2; D is unresolved. The germline V and J ends were trimmed by 4 bases and 4 bases, with 7 bases remaining between them. Looked up from germline, CDR1 is SNHLY and CDR2 is FYNNEI. The CDR3 runs 12 residues. CDR3 amino acids: CASSGQIYGYTF. The DNA for the CDR3 is TGTGCCAGCAGTGGGCAAATCTATGGCTACACCTTC.

The V call is TRBV28, the J call TRBJ1-1; TRBD1 aligns across 7 bases. The V gene's germline CDR1 is MDHEN and CDR2 SYDVKM. V was pared by 6 bases and J by 1 base, with 8 bases of the junction left unmatched. This CDR3 region has 15 residues. The chain's CDR3 is CASRPPDRANTEAFF. The CDR3 DNA sequence: TGTGCCAGCAGACCACCCGACAGGGCGAACACTGAAGCTTTCTTT.

This sequence joins TRBV30 and TRBJ1-5; 8 bases map to TRBD1. The germline V gene encodes CDR1 GTSNPN and CDR2 SVGIG (reference sequence). With 5 bases clipped from V and 6 bases from J, the junction kept 6 bases outside the gene matches. This CDR3 spans 13 amino acids. This chain's CDR3 is CAWDLGQGQPQHF. The CDR3 DNA reads TGTGCCTGGGACCTCGGACAGGGTCAGCCCCAGCATTTT.

This clone was detected a few times. The chain carries TRBV25-1 and TRBJ1-2, with D perhaps TRBD1 (6 bases). The V end lost 3 bases, the J end lost 6 bases, and 17 bases lay between the germline ends. CDR3 length equals 15 residues. Per the germline V gene, CDR1 is MGHDK and CDR2 is SYGVNS. In nucleotides, the CDR3 is TGTGCCAGCAGTGATGGCAACAGGGCTGGAAATGGCTACACCTTC. Translating gives CASSDGNRAGNGYTF.

This clone was seen only once. The chain recombines TRBV11-3 with TRBJ2-1, with D unresolved. CDR3 size: 14 residues. Germline CDR1 SGHNT, CDR2 YENEEA. Trimming left V 0 bases short and J 8 bases short, with 11 bases between. CDR3 region: CASSLDPRQHEQFF. CDR3 bases: TGTGCCAGCAGCTTAGACCCGAGGCAACATGAGCAGTTCTTC.

The chain employs TRBV6-5 and TRBJ2-7; D remains ambiguous. The CDR3 extends over 13 amino acids. Germline loops: CDR1 MNHEY, CDR2 SVGAGI. Trimming took 6 bases from V and 9 from J, leaving 18 bases between them. The CDR3 DNA sequence: TGTGCCAGCAGAACAACTACTCCACCGGGGCAGTACTTC. As protein: CASRTTTPPGQYF.

The rearrangement uses TRBV7-6 and TRBJ2-1; D remains ambiguous. Germline V gene lookup returns CDR1 SGHVS and CDR2 FNYEAQ. V lost 4 bases, J lost 0 bases, and 16 bases lay in between. There are 17 residues in the CDR3. The CDR3 reads CASSYRSAVSSYNEQFF. In DNA form, the CDR3 reads TGTGCCAGCAGCTATCGCAGCGCGGTGAGCTCCTACAATGAGCAGTTCTTC.

The rearrangement joins TRBV9 to TRBJ2-3, with 10 bases identical to TRBD1. This CDR3 spans 16 amino acids. The ends lost 0 bases at V and 2 bases at J; junction bases unmatched: 3. The V gene's germline CDR1 is SGDLS and CDR2 YYNGEE. CDR3: CASSVAGTGATDTQYF. CDR3 DNA: TGTGCCAGCAGCGTAGCTGGGACAGGGGCCACAGATACGCAGTATTTT.

A single count supports this clone. The chain uses TRBV30 and TRBJ1-5; D is undetermined. The V end was cut by 1 base, the J end by 9 bases, with 16 bases between. This CDR3 spans 14 amino acids. The germline gives CDR1 GTSNPN, CDR2 SVGIG (reference sequence). The CDR3 reads CAWSGAADVRPQHF. For the CDR3, the DNA is TGTGCCTGGAGTGGGGCCGCCGATGTACGGCCCCAGCATTTT.

The rearrangement uses TRBV27 and TRBJ2-7; D may be TRBD2 (6 bases). Germline V CDR1 and CDR2: MNHEY, SMNVEV (reference sequence). The V end was cut by 0 bases, the J end by 1 base, with 10 bases between. The CDR3 is 15 amino acids. The DNA for the CDR3 is TGTGCCAGCAGTTTATCGTTCGGGGGTTCCTACGAGCAGTACTTC. Protein sequence: CASSLSFGGSYEQYF.

This clone was detected only once. The rearrangement joins TRBV13 to TRBJ1-2, with D possibly being TRBD1 (6 bases). CDR3 length equals 14 residues. Germline V lookup: CDR1 PRHDT, CDR2 FYEKMQ (reference sequence). Trimming removed 2 bases at V and 0 bases at J, with 7 bases between. CDR3 nucleotides: TGTGCCAGCAGCTTAAGGACAGCTAACTATGGCTACACCTTC. Translation: CASSLRTANYGYTF.

The chain has TRBV4-3 and TRBJ1-2, with D possibly being TRBD1 (5 bases). The CDR3 extends over 15 amino acids. Germline CDR1 LGHNA, CDR2 YSLEER. Trimming cost V 7 bases and J 4 bases, with 19 bases left between them. The CDR3 region is CASTEQRGMGYGYTF. For the CDR3, the DNA is TGCGCCAGCACCGAACAAAGGGGAATGGGCTATGGCTACACCTTC.

The rearrangement joins TRBV29-1 to TRBJ1-2; maybe TRBD1 (5 bases). The CDR3 runs 14 residues. Trimming pared 1 base from V and 3 bases from J, leaving 12 bases between. Germline loops: CDR1 SQVTM, CDR2 ANQGSEA. CDR3 DNA sequence: TGCAGCGTTGAAGCAAGATCAGGGTACTATGGCTACACCTTC. This codes for CSVEARSGYYGYTF.

V is TRBV12-3 or TRBV12-4 and J is TRBJ1-1; TRBD1 matches at 10 bases. The V gene end was trimmed by 7 bases and the J gene end by 8 bases; junction bases not matched to a gene: 7. The CDR3 runs to 13 residues. The CDR3 sequence is CASNNRQGAEAFF. DNA for the CDR3: TGTGCCAGCAACAACCGACAGGGGGCAGAAGCTTTCTTT.

V is TRBV4-3 and J is TRBJ1-1; unclear D gene. Trimming pared 0 bases from V and 2 bases from J, leaving 7 bases between. The CDR3 consists of 14 residues. Looked up from germline, CDR1 is LGHNA and CDR2 is YSLEER. As DNA, the CDR3 is TGCGCCAGCAGCCAAGAGGCAGATAACACTGAAGCTTTCTTT. Translated: CASSQEADNTEAFF.

The rearrangement joins TRBV9 to TRBJ2-3; 7 bases are a match to TRBD2. The V gene end was trimmed by 6 bases and the J gene end by 0 bases; junction bases not matched to a gene: 13. Germline CDR1 SGDLS, CDR2 YYNGEE. CDR3 length: 17 residues. CDR3: CASISGAGPQSTDTQYF. For the CDR3, the DNA is TGTGCCAGCATATCGGGAGCGGGGCCACAAAGCACAGATACGCAGTATTTT.

The CDR3 sequence: CASSGTGTGVYEQYF. The DNA for the CDR3 is TGTGCCAGCAGCGGCACCGGGACAGGGGTCTACGAGCAGTACTTC. The chain employs TRBV3-1 (or the pseudogene TRBV3-2) and TRBJ2-7; 10 positions match TRBD1. The V gene's germline CDR1 is LGHDT and CDR2 YNNKEL (reference sequence). CDR3 length: 15 amino acids. Trimming at V came to 5 bases and at J to 3 bases, leaving 7 bases not matched to a gene.

CDR3: CASSLKRVSYNEQFF. CDR3 nucleotides: TGTGCCAGCAGTTTAAAGCGGGTCTCCTACAATGAGCAGTTCTTC. V gene TRBV28 combines with J gene TRBJ2-1; weak D call: TRBD2 (6 bases). This CDR3 region has 15 residues. Looked up from germline, CDR1 is MDHEN and CDR2 is SYDVKM. V lost 2 bases and J lost 0, with 8 bases in between.